One and the same sample provided the 10 T cell receptor beta chains below, sequenced in a study of T cells in narcolepsy. Measured with immunoSEQ multiplex PCR; TCRdb has only the in-frame clones, and not every one. The repertoire holds around 28,000 clones, with around 78% as singletons. Material: CD45RA- memory CD4+ T cells from PBMCs. The receptors come from a human donor with narcolepsy.

This clone was recorded once. The chain combines TRBV15 with TRBJ1-1; D remains ambiguous. Germline CDR1 and CDR2: LNHNV and YYDKDF (reference sequence). CDR3 length: 14 residues. V lost 6 bases to trimming and J lost 0 bases, with 11 bases between them. This CDR3 reads CATRFGSLNTEAFF. Written as DNA, the CDR3 is TGTGCCACCAGGTTTGGTTCTTTGAACACTGAAGCTTTCTTT. Drawing the rest from reference TRBV15 and TRBJ1-1, the complete variable domain is DAMVIQNPRYQVTQFGKPVTLSCSQTLNHNVMYWYQQKSSQAPKLLFHYYDKDFNNEADTPDNFQSRRPNTSFCFLDIRSPGLGDTAMYLCATRFGSLNTEAFFGQGTRLTVV.

The chain has TRBV5-1 and TRBJ2-5, with D perhaps assigned TRBD1 or TRBD2 (5 bases each). This CDR3 spans 15 amino acids. The V end was cut by 1 base, the J end by 2 bases, with 12 bases between. The germline V gene encodes CDR1 SGHRS and CDR2 YFSETQ. CDR3 region: CASSLSGTPQETQYF. For the CDR3, the DNA is TGCGCCAGCAGCTTGAGTGGGACGCCTCAAGAGACCCAGTACTTC.

J is TRBJ1-1 and V is TRBV6-5, with TRBD1 matching 7 bases. Unmatched junction bases numbered 5, after V lost 6 bases and J lost 1 base. Germline V CDR1 and CDR2: MNHEY, SVGAGI. The CDR3 has 14 amino acids. The CDR3 spells CASRTGTENTEAFF. CDR3 DNA: TGTGCCAGCAGGACAGGGACGGAGAACACTGAAGCTTTCTTT.

In nucleotides, the CDR3 is TGTGCCAGCAGACAGGGAATAAATGGCTACACCTTC. This sequence encodes CASRQGINGYTF. The chain links TRBV6-5 to TRBJ1-2; tentatively, D is TRBD1 (6 bases). Germline CDR1 is MNHEY and CDR2 is SVGAGI. With 6 bases removed from V and 6 bases from J, the gap between germline ends came to 11 bases. This CDR3 has 12 amino acids.

The J gene is TRBJ2-3, the V gene TRBV11-2; the D is unclear. The CDR3 spans 14 residues. CDR1 is SGHAT and CDR2 is FQNNGV in the germline V gene. Trimming cost V 3 bases and J 0 bases, with 7 bases left between them. For the CDR3, the DNA is TGTGCCAGCAGCTTTCGTGCCAGCACAGATACGCAGTATTTT. This sequence encodes CASSFRASTDTQYF.

The V call is TRBV19, the J call TRBJ2-4; 7 nucleotides line up with TRBD2. CDR1 is LNHDA, CDR2 SQIVND, per germline (reference sequence). CDR3 length: 17 amino acids. Trimming cost V 6 bases and J 3 bases; bases outside gene matches: 14. The CDR3 here is CASSPDGGGVGKNIQYF. For the CDR3, the DNA is TGTGCCAGTAGCCCTGACGGGGGAGGGGTTGGCAAAAACATTCAGTACTTC.

This clone was detected a few times. The chain combines TRBV6-6 with TRBJ2-7; TRBD2 aligns across 9 bases. Germline V lookup: CDR1 MNHNY, CDR2 SVGAGI (reference sequence). This CDR3 is 16 amino acids long. V shed 4 bases and J 1 base; nucleotides not matched to a gene: 8. The CDR3 loop is CASSSPRLAGSYEQYF. CDR3 DNA sequence: TGTGCCAGCAGTTCCCCCCGCCTAGCGGGGTCCTACGAGCAGTACTTC.

This clone was observed a single time. The rearrangement uses TRBV7-3 and TRBJ2-5, with D tentatively TRBD1 (5 bases). This CDR3 has 13 residues. Trimming took off 5 bases at V and 4 bases at J, with 11 bases between the two ends. CDR1 and CDR2 from the germline V gene are SGHTA and FQGTGA. In nucleotides, the CDR3 is TGTGCCAGCAGCACTCAGGGTGGAGAGACCCAGTACTTC. Its translation is CASSTQGGETQYF.

This clone is labeled as medium-sized. The chain joins TRBV5-5 to TRBJ1-1, with TRBD1 identical over 7 bases. The germline gives CDR1 SGHKS, CDR2 YYEKEE (reference sequence). This CDR3 region has 15 residues. V lost 4 bases to trimming and J lost 1 base; unmatched junction nucleotides: 7. The CDR3 protein is CASSTRGQQNTEAFF. The CDR3, as DNA: TGTGCCAGCAGCACAAGGGGACAGCAGAACACTGAAGCTTTCTTT.

CDR3: CASSATVSGANVLTF. The CDR3 DNA reads TGTGCCAGCAGTGCCACAGTCTCTGGGGCCAACGTCCTGACTTTC. The rearrangement joins TRBV2 to TRBJ2-6; D is undetermined. CDR1 and CDR2 from the germline V gene are SNHLY and FYNNEI. V was cut by 4 bases and J by 0 bases, with 7 bases left in between. The CDR3 contains 15 residues.